This T cell receptor (beta chain) was obtained from a study of blood T cell repertoires in COVID-19. Looking at the study overall: Some COVID-19 samples were acute and others convalescent; all came from the United States, Italy and Spain.

Using immunoSEQ multiplex PCR, the repertoire was profiled, and TCRdb retains in-frame clones only, with some absent. The profile shows about 260,000 clones, roughly 86% of them singletons. Sequenced: peripheral blood. The sequence came from a middle-aged man with active or convalescent COVID-19.

The CDR3 sequence is CASSGAYEQYF. CDR3 DNA sequence: TGTGCCAGCAGCGGAGCGTACGAGCAGTACTTC. This chain uses TRBV7-9 with TRBJ2-7; D call uncertain. V was pared by 5 bases and J by 4 bases, with 6 bases between. This CDR3 has 11 residues. CDR1 and CDR2 (germline): SEHNR, FQNEAQ (reference sequence).